Listed below are T cell receptor beta chains from one sample, sequenced in a study of CD8 T cells in ankylosing spondylitis. MiXCR was run by TCRdb on the 5' RACE reads, yielding one entry per CDR3 protein. The table has more than 300,000 distinct CDR3 sequences, roughly 8% seen once; the top ten hold roughly 15%. The material sequenced was blood, either unsorted or a sorted T cell fraction (not recorded which). Receptor source: a male donor with ankylosing spondylitis. The CDR3 runs from the conserved cysteine through the conserved F or W. D genes are given only for firm matches. Size is stated for part of the rows, as once, few or many counts, or as a class when the clone is expanded.

abundance	d_gene	v_gene	j_gene	CDR3aa	CDR3nt
few	TRBD1	TRBV12-3/TRBV12-4	TRBJ2-1	CASSSTRTGSEYNEQFF	TGTGCCAGCAGTTCCACCAGGACAGGGTCGGAGTACAATGAGCAGTTCTTC
few	.	TRBV7-3	TRBJ1-5	CASSITENQPQHF	TGTGCCAGCAGCATTACAGAAAATCAGCCCCAGCATTTT
few	.	TRBV6-1	TRBJ2-1	CASNNNEQFF	TGTGCCAGCAACAACAATGAGCAGTTCTTC
few	.	TRBV19	TRBJ1-1	CASITREGRNLAEAFF	TGTGCCAGTATTACCAGGGAGGGGAGGAATTTGGCTGAAGCTTTCTTT
few	TRBD2	TRBV29-1	TRBJ2-1	CSVEASGRRQFF	TGCAGCGTTGAAGCTAGCGGGAGGCGCCAGTTCTTC
many	.	TRBV4-1	TRBJ1-3	CASSQDGVFGNTIYF	TGCGCCAGCAGCCAAGATGGGGTTTTTGGAAACACCATATATTTT
.	.	TRBV5-1	TRBJ2-7	CASSLGNTPYEQYF	TGCGCCAGCAGCTTAGGGAACACCCCCTACGAGCAGTACTTC
.	.	TRBV6-2/TRBV6-3	TRBJ2-7	CASSYGADEQYF	TGTGCCAGCAGTTACGGCGCGGACGAGCAGTACTTC
many	.	TRBV29-1	TRBJ2-3	CSFRPGGWADTQYF	TGCAGCTTCCGACCCGGAGGGTGGGCAGATACGCAGTATTTT
few	.	TRBV19	TRBJ1-6	CASSIGEGRNSPLHF	TGTGCCAGTAGTATAGGTGAGGGGAGGAATTCACCCCTCCACTTT
.	TRBD2	TRBV12-3/TRBV12-4	TRBJ2-5	CASSHGTSGSQGGETQYF	TGTGCCAGCAGCCACGGGACTAGCGGGAGCCAAGGAGGGGAGACCCAGTACTTC
.	TRBD2	TRBV5-5	TRBJ2-7	CASSLSLAVSYEQYF	TGTGCCAGCAGCTTGAGTCTAGCGGTCTCCTACGAGCAGTACTTC
.	.	TRBV6-1	TRBJ2-2	CASSELVRDTGELFF	TGTGCCAGCAGTGAATTGGTTAGAGATACCGGGGAGCTGTTTTTT
many	TRBD1	TRBV10-3	TRBJ2-7	CAIKPGQGTHEQYF	TGTGCCATCAAGCCGGGACAGGGAACCCACGAGCAGTACTTC
.	.	TRBV5-5	TRBJ2-1	CAISPGEGIYNEQFF	TGTGCCATCAGCCCCGGAGAAGGAATCTACAATGAGCAGTTCTTC
few	.	TRBV29-1	TRBJ2-3	CSVEGSPRTDTQYF	TGCAGCGTTGAGGGCAGCCCCCGCACAGATACGCAGTATTTT
.	TRBD1	TRBV27	TRBJ2-7	CASSSPPGTGATWALSEQYF	TGTGCCAGCAGTTCGCCGCCCGGGACAGGGGCCACGTGGGCTCTGAGCGAGCAGTACTTC
many	.	TRBV5-1	TRBJ2-1	CASSLGGGGSDNEQFF	TGCGCCAGCAGCTTGGGCGGAGGAGGGAGCGACAATGAGCAGTTCTTC
few	.	TRBV2	TRBJ1-5	CASSEGPGQPQHF	TGTGCCAGCAGTGAAGGTCCGGGACAGCCCCAGCATTTT
.	.	TRBV12-3/TRBV12-4	TRBJ1-2	CASTVLNSGGYTF	TGTGCCAGCACCGTCCTCAACAGCGGCGGCTACACCTTC
.	.	TRBV29-1	TRBJ2-5	CSVDYVTRPETQYF	TGCAGCGTTGATTATGTCACTAGACCAGAGACCCAGTACTTC
.	TRBD1	TRBV20-1	TRBJ2-7	CSAGGQVAYEQYF	TGCAGTGCTGGGGGACAGGTCGCCTACGAGCAGTACTTC
few	TRBD2	TRBV7-9	TRBJ2-1	CASSPGTSFNNEQFF	TGTGCCAGCAGCCCCGGGACTAGCTTCAACAATGAGCAGTTCTTC
few	.	TRBV7-3	TRBJ1-1	CASSPSLGENTEAFF	TGTGCCAGCAGCCCAAGTTTAGGGGAGAACACTGAAGCTTTCTTT
few	TRBD2	TRBV9	TRBJ2-4	CASSGGLAGAYIQYF	TGTGCCAGCAGCGGAGGACTAGCGGGGGCCTACATTCAGTACTTC
few	.	TRBV6-1	TRBJ1-5	CASSPGDGNQPQHF	TGTGCCAGCAGCCCGGGGGACGGCAATCAGCCCCAGCATTTT
few	.	TRBV7-2	TRBJ1-1	CASSLEGTDTEAFF	TGTGCCAGCAGCTTAGAAGGCACCGACACTGAAGCTTTCTTT
.	TRBD2	TRBV6-5	TRBJ2-3	CASSYHGTSGRDSTDTQYF	TGTGCCAGCAGTTACCATGGGACTAGCGGGAGGGATAGCACAGATACGCAGTATTTT
few	.	TRBV29-1	TRBJ1-1	CSADPSKSEAFF	TGCAGCGCTGACCCCTCCAAGTCTGAAGCTTTCTTT
many	TRBD2	TRBV7-6	TRBJ2-3	CASSSGLAGVADTQYF	TGTGCCAGCAGCTCGGGACTAGCGGGAGTGGCAGATACGCAGTATTTT
.	TRBD1	TRBV20-1	TRBJ2-7	CSATDRAYEQYF	TGCAGTGCAACGGACAGGGCCTACGAGCAGTACTTC
few	.	TRBV3-1	TRBJ1-2	CASRGGGAPPVGYTF	TGTGCCAGCAGGGGTGGCGGGGCACCCCCGGTTGGCTACACCTTC
few	.	TRBV7-9	TRBJ2-7	CASSLAQWDEQYF	TGTGCCAGCAGCTTAGCACAGTGGGACGAGCAGTACTTC
few	TRBD2	TRBV5-1	TRBJ2-7	CASSPRLAESYEQYF	TGCGCCAGCAGCCCGAGACTAGCGGAATCCTACGAGCAGTACTTC
.	.	TRBV9	TRBJ2-7	CASSVGQGGPYEQYF	TGTGCCAGCAGCGTAGGGCAGGGGGGACCCTACGAGCAGTACTTC
many	.	TRBV5-1	TRBJ2-7	CASRIGGGRIEGEQYF	TGCGCCAGCAGGATAGGGGGGGGTCGGATCGAAGGCGAGCAGTACTTC
few	TRBD1	TRBV5-5	TRBJ1-4	CASSRGQGNEKLFF	TGTGCCAGCAGCCGAGGACAGGGTAATGAAAAACTGTTTTTT
few	.	TRBV7-8	TRBJ2-7	CASSKTSRAYEQYF	TGTGCCAGCAGCAAGACTAGTCGGGCATACGAGCAGTACTTC
few	.	TRBV7-2	TRBJ2-1	CASSPRGSPRNEQFF	TGTGCCAGCAGCCCTAGAGGGAGTCCCCGCAATGAGCAGTTCTTC
many	.	TRBV7-2	TRBJ2-7	CASSLVGQYEQYF	TGTGCCAGCAGCTTAGTGGGACAATACGAGCAGTACTTC
few	.	TRBV6-5	TRBJ1-1	CASSYPGGPNTEAFF	TGTGCCAGCAGTTACCCGGGGGGCCCTAACACTGAAGCTTTCTTT
few	.	TRBV30	TRBJ2-3	CAWSHGQRAGTDTQYF	TGTGCCTGGAGTCACGGGCAGCGGGCGGGCACAGATACGCAGTATTTT
few	TRBD2	TRBV5-1	TRBJ2-1	CASSLATSGSDEQFF	TGCGCCAGCAGCTTGGCAACTAGCGGGAGCGATGAGCAGTTCTTC
few	TRBD2	TRBV6-1	TRBJ2-3	CASRRLARSSTDTQYF	TGTGCCAGCAGGCGACTAGCGAGATCTAGCACAGATACGCAGTATTTT
.	TRBD2	TRBV3-1	TRBJ2-7	CASSQGAGGYYEQYF	TGTGCCAGCAGCCAAGGTGCGGGAGGGTACTACGAGCAGTACTTC
many	.	TRBV29-1	TRBJ2-7	CSVGGQLSYEQYF	TGCAGCGTCGGGGGACAGTTATCCTACGAGCAGTACTTC
.	.	TRBV27	TRBJ2-1	CASSLRGGGKNEQFF	TGTGCCAGCAGTTTGCGAGGTGGTGGGAAAAATGAGCAGTTCTTC
few	.	TRBV5-8	TRBJ2-7	CASSLQDSLEQYF	TGTGCCAGCAGCTTACAAGACAGCTTGGAGCAGTACTTC
few	TRBD1	TRBV2	TRBJ2-3	CASIGTGDPDTQYF	TGTGCCAGCATTGGGACAGGGGATCCAGATACGCAGTATTTT
many	.	TRBV29-1	TRBJ2-3	CSVSDISTDTQYF	TGCAGCGTTTCGGACATAAGCACAGATACGCAGTATTTT
many	.	TRBV7-2	TRBJ1-4	CASSLGPLATNEKLFF	TGTGCCAGCAGCCTCGGACCACTTGCAACTAATGAAAAACTGTTTTTT
many	.	TRBV28	TRBJ2-7	CASSFGGSYEQYF	TGTGCCAGCAGTTTCGGTGGGTCCTACGAGCAGTACTTC
.	.	TRBV25-1	TRBJ1-5	CASSEGAHQPQHF	TGTGCCAGCAGTGAAGGCGCCCATCAGCCCCAGCATTTT
few	.	TRBV7-8	TRBJ2-1	CASSRPQGANEQFF	TGTGCCAGCAGCAGACCGCAGGGTGCAAATGAGCAGTTCTTC
few	.	TRBV3-1	TRBJ1-2	CASTSGAQGNGYTF	TGTGCCAGCACCTCAGGAGCCCAGGGGAATGGCTACACCTTC
.	.	TRBV20-1	TRBJ1-5	CSARKDGDQPQHF	TGCAGTGCACGGAAGGACGGGGATCAGCCCCAGCATTTT
.	TRBD2	TRBV2	TRBJ2-2	CASRLAGGGGGELFF	TGTGCCAGCCGGCTGGCGGGAGGCGGAGGCGGGGAGCTGTTTTTT